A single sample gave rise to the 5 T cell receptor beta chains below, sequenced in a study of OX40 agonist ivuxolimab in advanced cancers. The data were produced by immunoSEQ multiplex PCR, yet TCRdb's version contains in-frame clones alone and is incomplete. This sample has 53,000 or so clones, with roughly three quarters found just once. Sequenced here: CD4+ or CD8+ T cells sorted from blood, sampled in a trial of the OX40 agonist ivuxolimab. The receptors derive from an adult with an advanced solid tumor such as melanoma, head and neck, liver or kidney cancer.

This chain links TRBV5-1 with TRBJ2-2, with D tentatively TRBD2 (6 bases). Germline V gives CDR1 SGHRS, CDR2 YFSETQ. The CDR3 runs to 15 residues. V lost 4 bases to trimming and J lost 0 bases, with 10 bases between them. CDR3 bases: TGCGCCAGCAGCGTCGGGGGAGCGAACACCGGGGAGCTGTTTTTT. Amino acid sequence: CASSVGGANTGELFF. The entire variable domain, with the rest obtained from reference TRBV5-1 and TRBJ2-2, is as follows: KAGVTQTPRYLIKTRGQQVTLSCSPISGHRSVSWYQQTPGQGLQFLFEYFSETQRNKGNFPGRFSGRQFSNSRSEMNVSTLELGDSALYLCASSVGGANTGELFFGEGSRLTVL.

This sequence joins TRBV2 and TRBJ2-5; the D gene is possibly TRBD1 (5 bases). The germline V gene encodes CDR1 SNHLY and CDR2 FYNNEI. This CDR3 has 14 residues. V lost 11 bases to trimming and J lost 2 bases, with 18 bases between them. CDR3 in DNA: TGTGCCGGACATAAGGGGCAGGGTCAAGAGACCCAGTACTTC. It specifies CAGHKGQGQETQYF.

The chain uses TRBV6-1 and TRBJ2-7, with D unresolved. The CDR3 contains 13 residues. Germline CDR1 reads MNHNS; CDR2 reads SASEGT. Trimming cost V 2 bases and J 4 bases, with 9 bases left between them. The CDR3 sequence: CASSEMAAYEQYF. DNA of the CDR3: TGTGCCAGCAGTGAAATGGCCGCTTACGAGCAGTACTTC.

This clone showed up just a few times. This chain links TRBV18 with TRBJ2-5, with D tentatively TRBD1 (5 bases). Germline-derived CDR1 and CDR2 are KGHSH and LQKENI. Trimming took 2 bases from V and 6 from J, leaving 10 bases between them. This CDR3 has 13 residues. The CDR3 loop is CASSPSGLQTQYF. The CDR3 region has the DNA TGTGCCAGCTCACCATCAGGGCTGCAGACCCAGTACTTC.

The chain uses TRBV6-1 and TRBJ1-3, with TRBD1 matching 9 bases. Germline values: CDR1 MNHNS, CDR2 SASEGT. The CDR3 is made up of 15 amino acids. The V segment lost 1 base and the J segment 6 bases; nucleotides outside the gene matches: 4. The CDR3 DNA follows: TGTGCCAGCAGTGAAGGGACAGGGGACGAAAACACCATATATTTT. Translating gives CASSEGTGDENTIYF.